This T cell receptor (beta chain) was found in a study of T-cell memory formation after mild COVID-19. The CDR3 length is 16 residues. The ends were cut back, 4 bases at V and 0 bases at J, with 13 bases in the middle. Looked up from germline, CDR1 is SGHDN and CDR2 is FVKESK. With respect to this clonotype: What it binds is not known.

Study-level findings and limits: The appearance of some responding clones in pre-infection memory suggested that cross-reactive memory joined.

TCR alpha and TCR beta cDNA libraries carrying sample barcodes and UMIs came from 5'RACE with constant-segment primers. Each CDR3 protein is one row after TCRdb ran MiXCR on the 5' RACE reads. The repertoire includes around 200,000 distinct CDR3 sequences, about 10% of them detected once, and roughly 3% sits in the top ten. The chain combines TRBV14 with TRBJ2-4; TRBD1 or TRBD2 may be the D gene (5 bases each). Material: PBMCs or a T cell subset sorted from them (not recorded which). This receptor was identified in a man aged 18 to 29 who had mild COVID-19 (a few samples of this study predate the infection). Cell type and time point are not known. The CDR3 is CASSLLGDPAKNIQYF. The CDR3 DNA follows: TGTGCCAGCAGCCTTCTTGGGGACCCAGCCAAAAACATTCAGTACTTC.